Each of the 6 T cell receptor beta chains below was sequenced from the same sample in a study of OX40 agonist ivuxolimab in advanced cancers. Generated by immunoSEQ multiplex PCR, the TCRdb table keeps only in-frame clones and is missing some. The sample has roughly 60,000 clones; around 86% are singletons. Sequencing was performed on CD4+ or CD8+ T cells sorted from blood, taken in a trial of the OX40 agonist ivuxolimab. The receptors were gathered from an adult with an advanced solid tumor such as melanoma, head and neck, liver or kidney cancer.

The J gene is TRBJ2-7, the V gene TRBV6-6; D may be TRBD1 (6 bases). V was cut by 2 bases and J by 3 bases, with 17 bases left in between. Germline CDR1 MNHNY, CDR2 SVGAGI (reference sequence). This CDR3 is built from 16 residues. CDR3 protein: CASSYPRGKGGYEQYF. In nucleotides, the CDR3 is TGTGCCAGCAGTTACCCCCGTGGGAAAGGGGGCTACGAGCAGTACTTC.

Of note for this clone: Additional DNA sequences in this sample encode the identical CDR3. The chain is built from TRBV2 and TRBJ2-3, with D maybe TRBD1 (6 bases). Trimming cost V 6 bases and J 6 bases, with 13 bases left between them. Germline CDR1 SNHLY, CDR2 FYNNEI. The CDR3 length is 13 residues. The CDR3 sequence: CASSGQLEDTQYF. CDR3 nucleotides: TGTGCCAGCAGCGGACAGTTAGAGGATACGCAGTATTTT.

V is TRBV6-6 and J is TRBJ1-2; no firm D call. The CDR3 contains 15 residues. V lost 2 bases, J lost 10 bases, and 20 bases lay in between. Germline CDR1 MNHNY, CDR2 SVGAGI (reference sequence). The chain's CDR3 is CASSYNPDLGSDYTF. The CDR3 DNA sequence: TGTGCCAGCAGTTACAACCCTGACCTAGGGTCAGACTACACCTTC.

Note on this clone: The identical CDR3 is also encoded by other nucleotide sequences in the sample. CDR3 DNA sequence: TGTGCCAGCAGCTTTCGGGGGAATCAGCCCCAGCATTTT. Its protein product is CASSFRGNQPQHF. The chain combines TRBV7-2 with TRBJ1-5, with a weak D call TRBD1 (5 bases). This CDR3 spans 13 amino acids. Germline V CDR1 and CDR2: SGHTA, FQGNSA. The V gene lost 3 bases and the J gene lost 4 bases, with 7 bases spanning the gap.

V and J are TRBV27 and TRBJ1-1; 7 positions agree with TRBD1. Per the germline V gene, CDR1 is MNHEY and CDR2 is SMNVEV (reference sequence). The CDR3 runs 14 residues. V trimming: 10 bases; J trimming: 5 bases; junction bases outside the gene matches: 13. This CDR3 is CATKPLTGETEAFF. The CDR3, as DNA: TGTGCCACCAAACCCCTAACAGGGGAAACTGAAGCTTTCTTT.

This chain uses TRBV9 with TRBJ2-2; D possibly uses TRBD1 or TRBD2 (6 bases each). The CDR3 sequence is 15 residues long. Germline assignment: CDR1 SGDLS and CDR2 YYNGEE. Trimming removed 2 bases at V and 1 base at J, with 9 bases between. The chain's CDR3 is CASSVRGENTGELFF. CDR3 in DNA: TGTGCCAGCAGCGTTAGGGGGGAGAACACCGGGGAGCTGTTTTTT.